The clone carrying this T cell receptor beta chain was seen repeatedly, ten times or more. Each CDR3 protein gets one entry after TCRdb re-called the RT-PCR reads with MiXCR. The sample carries 450,000 to 600,000 distinct CDR3 sequences, approximately 15% recorded once. These data originate in a study of response to subunit inactivated influenza vaccine. Germline CDR1 SGHKS, CDR2 YYEKEE (reference sequence). Trimming left V 2 bases short and J 1 base short, with 6 bases between. This CDR3 comprises 13 residues. The source was CD4+ T cells sorted from PBMCs, collected around 25 months after vaccination. The clonotype originates from a man aged 50 to 69 who received an inactivated influenza vaccine. J is TRBJ1-1 and V is TRBV5-5; D is uncertain. The CDR3 DNA sequence: TGTGCCAGCAGCTTCCTTACGAACACTGAAGCTTTCTTT. Amino acid sequence: CASSFLTNTEAFF. Full variable domain (remainder filled in from reference TRBV5-5 and TRBJ1-1): DAGVTQSPTHLIKTRGQQVTLRCSPISGHKSVSWYQQVLGQGPQFIFQYYEKEERGRGNFPDRFSARQFPNYSSELNVNALLLGDSALYLCASSFLTNTEAFFGQGTRLTVV.